The 27 T cell receptor beta chains given below trace back to one sample, sequenced in a study of PD-1 blockade in classical Hodgkin lymphoma. Each patient's relapse followed autologous stem cell transplantation, and brentuximab vedotin exposure varied. The data were produced by immunoSEQ multiplex PCR, yet TCRdb's version contains in-frame clones alone and is incomplete. The table has 22,000 or so clones, around 80% seen once. Sequenced material: peripheral blood mononuclear cells (PBMCs), taken before the second cycle of nivolumab. The receptors come from a human donor with classical Hodgkin lymphoma.

The chain links TRBV11-2 to TRBJ2-1; 7 bases match TRBD2. Germline V lookup: CDR1 SGHAT, CDR2 FQNNGV. J lost 5 bases, V lost 6 bases, and 13 bases had no gene match. The CDR3 contains 16 residues. CDR3 bases: TGTGCCAGCAGTCGTCGCCCGTCTAGCGGCGACAATGAGCAGTTCTTC. Translated, it gives CASSRRPSSGDNEQFF.

This chain joins TRBV7-9 and TRBJ2-5; possible D gene TRBD2, 6 bases. V was cut by 1 base and J by 13 bases, with 16 bases left in between. CDR3 size: 13 residues. Per germline, CDR1 SEHNR and CDR2 FQNEAQ (reference sequence). Written as DNA, the CDR3 is TGTGCCAGCAGCTTAGACCGCACCGGGGGTCGGTACTTC. Its protein product is CASSLDRTGGRYF.

The table lists this clone with a count of one. The chain employs TRBV11-2 and TRBJ2-4; 9 positions agree with TRBD1. V was pared by 3 bases and J by 3 bases, with 12 bases of the junction left unmatched. This CDR3 has 18 residues. Per germline, CDR1 SGHAT and CDR2 FQNNGV. The CDR3: CASSFRPGTGFGKNIQYF. CDR3 in DNA: TGTGCCAGCAGCTTCCGTCCCGGGACAGGGTTTGGCAAAAACATTCAGTACTTC.

In this sample, this clone turned up once. The J gene is TRBJ2-1, the V gene TRBV5-1; 12 bases fit TRBD2. From germline, CDR1 is SGHRS and CDR2 YFSETQ. V was clipped by 4 bases and J by 1 base; unmatched bases: 9. CDR3 size: 18 residues. CDR3 sequence: CASSIRTSGMGSYNEQFF. As DNA, the CDR3 is TGCGCCAGCAGCATAAGGACTAGCGGGATGGGGTCCTACAATGAGCAGTTCTTC.

The J gene is TRBJ2-5, the V gene TRBV15; 10 bases align to TRBD2. V shed 0 bases, J shed 4 bases, and the junction held 5 bases outside the gene matches. The CDR3 runs 16 residues. Per the germline V gene, CDR1 is LNHNV and CDR2 is YYDKDF (reference sequence). Written as DNA, the CDR3 is TGTGCCACCAGCAGAGAGCCAGCGGGGGGGCGAGAGACCCAGTACTTC. This encodes CATSREPAGGRETQYF.

This clone has just a few counts. The chain has TRBV11-2 and TRBJ2-1, with TRBD2 identical over 12 bases. This CDR3 comprises 17 residues. Losses at the gene ends were 6 bases for V and 3 bases for J; bases not matched to a gene: 9. CDR1 is SGHAT, CDR2 FQNNGV, per germline. This CDR3 is CASRLPWTSGNYNEQFF. CDR3 bases: TGTGCCAGCAGACTACCATGGACTAGCGGGAACTACAATGAGCAGTTCTTC.

The chain couples TRBV19 to TRBJ2-7, with D unclear. V lost 5 bases and J lost 2, with 16 bases in between. The CDR3 contains 15 residues. Germline-derived CDR1 and CDR2 are LNHDA and SQIVND (reference sequence). In DNA, the CDR3 is TGTGCCAGTAGTCCCACCCGTGCTCAAGCCTACGAGCAGTACTTC. Its protein is CASSPTRAQAYEQYF.

This clone was counted only a few times. The chain carries TRBV5-5 and TRBJ1-1; 8 nucleotides agree with TRBD1. J was trimmed by 7 bases and V by 2 bases; bases with no gene match: 4. Germline CDR1 is SGHKS and CDR2 is YYEKEE (reference sequence). This CDR3 region has 13 residues. CDR3 in amino acids: CASSFGQGREAFF. Here the CDR3 DNA reads TGTGCCAGCAGCTTTGGACAGGGCCGTGAAGCTTTCTTT.

CDR3 in DNA: TGTGCCAGCAGCCGAGAATTAGCGGGGGGTTGCTACGAGCAGTACGTC. This codes for CASSRELAGGCYEQYV. The chain recombines TRBV11-3 with TRBJ2-7; 10 nucleotides line up with TRBD2. V trimming: 5 bases; J trimming: 3 bases; junction bases outside the gene matches: 10. Looked up from germline, CDR1 is SGHNT and CDR2 is YENEEA. This CDR3 has 16 amino acids.

J is TRBJ1-2 and V is TRBV27; 8 bases line up with TRBD1. Per the germline V gene, CDR1 is MNHEY and CDR2 is SMNVEV (reference sequence). The CDR3 extends over 15 amino acids. The trim removed 8 bases at V and 5 bases at J, leaving 13 bases unmatched. The CDR3 loop reads CASATGVVPRYGYTF. CDR3 coding DNA: TGTGCCAGCGCGACAGGGGTCGTACCGCGGTATGGCTACACCTTC.

This chain links TRBV6-1 with TRBJ2-7; 7 nucleotides align to TRBD2. The CDR3 has 13 residues. Germline V lookup: CDR1 MNHNS, CDR2 SASEGT. Trimming removed 5 bases from V and 6 bases from J; junction bases left unmatched: 7. For the CDR3, the DNA is TGTGCCAGCAGTACGGGGGGAAGGGGCGAGCAGTACTTC. Its protein product is CASSTGGRGEQYF.

V is TRBV5-6 and J is TRBJ1-6; 7 bases align to TRBD1. The germline V gene encodes CDR1 SGHDT and CDR2 YYEEEE. The CDR3 spans 16 residues. After removal of 1 base from V and 3 bases from J, the junction contained 4 bases not matched to a gene. CDR3 region: CASSLMGQIYNSPLHF. The DNA for the CDR3 is TGTGCCAGCAGCTTGATGGGACAGATCTATAATTCACCCCTCCACTTT.

This clone is categorized as medium-sized. The genes are TRBV6-1 and TRBJ2-2; the D is unclear. CDR3 length equals 12 residues. CDR1 MNHNS and CDR2 SASEGT come from the germline V gene. With 4 bases removed from V and 9 bases from J, the gap between germline ends came to 9 bases. CDR3 sequence: CASSVTSRELFF. The CDR3, as DNA: TGTGCCAGCAGTGTAACGTCCCGGGAGCTGTTTTTT.

The rearrangement joins TRBV6-1 to TRBJ1-6; no clear D. The germline V gene encodes CDR1 MNHNS and CDR2 SASEGT. This CDR3 has 14 amino acids. V lost 6 bases and J lost 5, with 11 bases in between. The CDR3 nucleotides read TGTGCCAGCAGGGAGGGCGCCCATAATTCACCCCTCCACTTT. Protein product: CASREGAHNSPLHF.

The gene calls are TRBV6-1 and TRBJ2-7; 8 positions match TRBD1. This CDR3 contains 14 residues. Per germline, CDR1 MNHNS and CDR2 SASEGT. V was pared by 6 bases and J by 3 bases, with 7 bases of the junction left unmatched. In DNA, the CDR3 is TGTGCCAGCAGACCGGGACAGGCAGACTACGAGCAGTACTTC. Its protein is CASRPGQADYEQYF.

This clone was seen only a few times. The J gene is TRBJ2-1, the V gene TRBV5-4; D is possibly TRBD2 (7 bases). V was shortened by 5 bases and J by 3 bases, with 15 bases between the two germline ends. Looked up from germline, CDR1 is SGHNT and CDR2 is YYREEE (reference sequence). The CDR3 covers 15 residues. This chain's CDR3 is CASRKGGGRYNEQFF. CDR3 nucleotides: TGTGCCAGCAGGAAGGGGGGGGGCCGCTACAATGAGCAGTTCTTC.

The chain joins TRBV30 to TRBJ2-5, with a weak D call TRBD2 (5 bases). The germline CDR1 and CDR2 sequences are GTSNPN and SVGIG (reference sequence). V was trimmed by 2 bases and J by 4 bases, leaving 8 bases between them. The length of the CDR3 is 12 residues. As DNA, the CDR3 is TGTGCCTGGAGTTTAGGGAGAGAGACCCAGTACTTC. Its protein is CAWSLGRETQYF.

J is TRBJ2-1 and V is TRBV27; 12 bases fit TRBD2. Germline V gives CDR1 MNHEY, CDR2 SMNVEV (reference sequence). The CDR3 spans 16 residues. V lost 4 bases, J lost 6 bases, and 7 bases stayed unmatched. CDR3 sequence: CASSSMTSGSLNEQFF. In nucleotides, the CDR3 is TGTGCCAGCAGTTCGATGACTAGCGGGAGTCTCAATGAGCAGTTCTTC.

This clone was recorded a few times. The chain employs TRBV18 and TRBJ1-2, with a tentative D call TRBD1 (6 bases). The germline V gene encodes CDR1 KGHSH and CDR2 LQKENI. The CDR3 spans 14 residues. Trimming stripped 2 bases from V and 8 bases from J, with 15 bases between. The CDR3 DNA reads TGTGCCAGCTCACCATCGGTACAGGGTGTCGGCTACACCTTC. It yields the protein CASSPSVQGVGYTF.

This clone has just one count. This chain connects TRBV6-5 to TRBJ2-7; TRBD1 agrees at 7 bases. The germline gives CDR1 MNHEY, CDR2 SVGAGI. This CDR3 has 14 amino acids. V shed 10 bases, J shed 2 bases, and the junction held 11 bases outside the gene matches. The CDR3 is CATGRQGATYEQYV. CDR3 DNA: TGTGCCACGGGAAGACAGGGCGCGACCTACGAGCAGTACGTC.

The chain employs TRBV6-1 and TRBJ2-6; the D is unclear. V dropped 4 bases and J dropped 0 bases, with 4 bases sitting between them. Germline CDR1 MNHNS, CDR2 SASEGT. The CDR3 contains 14 residues. For the CDR3, the DNA is TGTGCCAGCAGTGGGGCCTCTGGGGCCAACGTCCTGACTTTC. It codes for CASSGASGANVLTF.

The rearrangement links TRBV6-5 to TRBJ2-1; a possible D gene is TRBD1 (6 bases). Trimming stripped 5 bases from V and 3 bases from J, with 14 bases between. CDR1 is MNHEY and CDR2 is SVGAGI in the germline V gene. The CDR3 runs to 15 residues. CDR3 nucleotide sequence: TGTGCCAGCAGTACCGACAGGACCTACTACAATGAGCAGTTCTTC. It translates to CASSTDRTYYNEQFF.

The chain is built from TRBV6-5 and TRBJ1-3; the D gene is possibly TRBD1 (5 bases). The CDR3 has 14 amino acids. CDR1 is MNHEY, CDR2 SVGAGI, per germline. V was shortened by 2 bases and J by 0 bases, with 5 bases between the two germline ends. The CDR3 sequence is CASSYQGSGNTIYF. CDR3 nucleotides: TGTGCCAGCAGTTACCAGGGCTCTGGAAACACCATATATTTT.

The genes are TRBV4-3 and TRBJ1-1; D is undetermined. CDR3 length: 14 residues. Trimming left V 1 base short and J 5 bases short, with 11 bases between. CDR1 is LGHNA and CDR2 is YSLEER in the germline V gene. CDR3 amino acids: CASSQVPGRTEAFF. The DNA of the CDR3 is TGCGCCAGCAGCCAAGTGCCGGGAAGGACTGAAGCTTTCTTT.

This rearrangement joins TRBV5-1 to TRBJ2-3, with a possible D match to TRBD1 (6 bases). The length of the CDR3 is 14 residues. The ends were cut back, 0 bases at V and 2 bases at J, with 7 bases in the middle. CDR1 is SGHRS and CDR2 is YFSETQ in the germline V gene. CDR3: CASSLGQATDTQYF. In DNA, the CDR3 is TGCGCCAGCAGCTTGGGACAGGCCACAGATACGCAGTATTTT.

This chain joins TRBV4-2 and TRBJ2-7; D is unresolved. The CDR3 has 14 amino acids. The V gene's germline CDR1 is LGHNA and CDR2 YNFKEQ. The ends were cut back, 5 bases at V and 4 bases at J, with 15 bases in the middle. DNA of the CDR3: TGTGCCAGCAGCATACGGACCAATTCATACGAGCAGTACTTC. This translates into CASSIRTNSYEQYF.

The gene calls are TRBV12-2 and TRBJ2-5; TRBD2, as called in the table, went unchecked against the DNA. TRBV12-2 is a documented pseudogene. This CDR3 is built from 15 residues. The CDR3 loop is CASRARTSDTETQYF. CDR3 DNA sequence: TGTGCAAGTCGCGCGAGGACTAGCGATACAGAGACCCAGTACTTC.